A single sample is the source of the 25 T cell receptor beta chains below, sequenced in a study of blood T cell repertoires in COVID-19. The repertoire was sequenced with immunoSEQ multiplex PCR; TCRdb's copy has only in-frame clones and lacks some. The table includes roughly 190,000 clones, more than 80% detected once. Sequenced input: peripheral blood. The receptors originated from a woman between 40 and 50 years old with COVID-19, enrolled during active disease.

The chain employs TRBV7-6 and TRBJ2-7; weak D call: TRBD2 (6 bases). V was cut by 5 bases and J by 0 bases, with 17 bases left in between. Germline V gene lookup returns CDR1 SGHVS and CDR2 FNYEAQ. This CDR3 has 16 residues. DNA of the CDR3: TGTGCCAGCAGCCCTACGGGAGCGGGCCTCTCCTACGAGCAGTACTTC. It encodes CASSPTGAGLSYEQYF.

The V gene is TRBV29-1, the J gene TRBJ2-1; 7 bases agree with TRBD1. Germline assignment: CDR1 SQVTM and CDR2 ANQGSEA. The CDR3 sequence is 14 residues long. V was pared by 5 bases and J by 3 bases, with 7 bases of the junction left unmatched. CDR3 protein: CSVLGTVYYNEQFF. CDR3 in DNA: TGCAGCGTTCTTGGGACAGTATACTACAATGAGCAGTTCTTC.

This clone was counted once. The rearrangement links TRBV27 to TRBJ2-1, with TRBD1 matching 7 bases. This CDR3 has 15 amino acids. Germline V gives CDR1 MNHEY, CDR2 SMNVEV (reference sequence). V was pared by 5 bases and J by 2 bases, with 6 bases of the junction left unmatched. DNA for the CDR3: TGTGCCAGCAGTCCCGGGACAGTACCCTACAATGAGCAGTTCTTC. Translation gives CASSPGTVPYNEQFF.

The CDR3, as DNA: TGCGCCAGCAGCTACGGGACAGCTGCTTATGAGCAGTTCTTC. This encodes CASSYGTAAYEQFF. The gene calls are TRBV5-1 and TRBJ2-1; 7 bases line up with TRBD1. Per germline, CDR1 SGHRS and CDR2 YFSETQ. V lost 3 bases and J lost 8; bases outside the gene matches: 8. The CDR3 length is 14 residues.

The V and J genes are TRBV30 and TRBJ1-1; D is ambiguous. The length of the CDR3 is 8 residues. Germline values: CDR1 GTSNPN, CDR2 SVGIG (reference sequence). CDR3 in DNA: TGTGCTATTCCCCCGGCTTTCTTT. This sequence encodes CAIPPAFF.

The rearrangement joins TRBV4-2 to TRBJ2-1, with D perhaps matching TRBD2 (6 bases). This CDR3 has 16 residues. Germline assignment: CDR1 LGHNA and CDR2 YNFKEQ. The V gene lost 1 base and the J gene lost 3 bases, with 13 bases spanning the gap. In DNA form, the CDR3 reads TGTGCCAGCAGCCAAGGCCTAGCGCGGAGCTACAATGAGCAGTTCTTC. As protein: CASSQGLARSYNEQFF.

The V gene is TRBV11-2, the J gene TRBJ1-2; D may be TRBD1 (5 bases). Per germline, CDR1 SGHAT and CDR2 FQNNGV. This CDR3 comprises 13 residues. Trimming stripped 6 bases from V and 6 bases from J, with 14 bases between. Here the CDR3 DNA reads TGTGCCAGCAGACCGGGGGGATATCATGGCTACACCTTC. Translation: CASRPGGYHGYTF.

The V and J genes are TRBV11-3 and TRBJ2-1; D not certain. The CDR3 covers 13 residues. With 1 base removed from V and 9 bases from J, the gap between germline ends came to 10 bases. From germline, CDR1 is SGHNT and CDR2 YENEEA. CDR3: CASSLAGAGEQFF. In DNA form, the CDR3 reads TGTGCCAGCAGCTTAGCCGGAGCTGGTGAGCAGTTCTTC.

This clone has a handful of counts. The chain employs TRBV11-2 and TRBJ1-3; 12 nucleotides match TRBD1. Germline V gene sequence: CDR1 SGHAT, CDR2 FQNNGV. Trimming removed 4 bases from V and 8 bases from J; junction bases left unmatched: 6. The CDR3 is 15 amino acids. In nucleotides, the CDR3 is TGTGCCAGCAGCTCAGGGACAGGGGGCAGGTACACCATATATTTT. It specifies CASSSGTGGRYTIYF.

This chain uses TRBV4-1 with TRBJ2-3; 9 positions agree with TRBD2. The V segment lost 4 bases and the J segment 0 bases; nucleotides outside the gene matches: 8. The CDR3 has 17 residues. Germline V lookup: CDR1 MGHRA, CDR2 YSYEKL. For the CDR3, the DNA is TGCGCCAGCAGCCTCGATTTAGCGGGAGCCAGCACAGATACGCAGTATTTT. Protein product: CASSLDLAGASTDTQYF.

A single count supports this clone. The chain has TRBV7-2 and TRBJ2-5; tentative D call: TRBD2 (5 bases). V was pared by 5 bases and J by 7 bases, with 17 bases between. CDR3 length equals 14 residues. The germline V gene encodes CDR1 SGHTA and CDR2 FQGNSA. CDR3 in amino acids: CASSMSGEFGTQYF. The CDR3 DNA reads TGTGCCAGCAGCATGAGCGGAGAATTCGGGACCCAGTACTTC.

The chain couples TRBV6-2 or TRBV6-3 to TRBJ1-1; D possibly corresponds to TRBD1 (6 bases). V lost 3 bases and J 5 bases, leaving 16 bases between the germline ends. This CDR3 has 15 amino acids. Germline V CDR1 and CDR2: MNHEY, SVGEGT. CDR3 sequence (DNA): TGTGCCAGCAGTTATACGGACAGTAAGTGGACTGAAGCTTTCTTT. Translation gives CASSYTDSKWTEAFF.

The chain is built from TRBV11-2 and TRBJ1-5; possible D gene TRBD1, 6 bases. Germline assignment: CDR1 SGHAT and CDR2 FQNNGV. CDR3 length: 15 amino acids. V lost 5 bases to trimming and J lost 4 bases, with 15 bases between them. CDR3 DNA: TGTGCCAGCAGCCCCGTCCAGGGGTTAAATCAGCCCCAGCATTTT. It encodes CASSPVQGLNQPQHF.

The count of this clone is one. This chain links TRBV24-1 with TRBJ2-5, with a tentative D call TRBD1 (6 bases). Between the trimmed V and J ends, which lost 3 bases and 3 bases, there was a span of 10 bases. Germline V gene data show CDR1 as KGHDR and CDR2 as SFDVKD. The CDR3 consists of 14 residues. CDR3 protein: CATSDTGTKETQYF. The CDR3 DNA follows: TGTGCCACCAGTGATACCGGGACAAAAGAGACCCAGTACTTC.

This clone was observed a single time. J is TRBJ2-5 and V is TRBV14, with 10 positions matching TRBD1. With 4 bases clipped from V and 5 bases from J, the junction kept 7 bases outside the gene matches. CDR1 SGHDN and CDR2 FVKESK come from the germline V gene. The CDR3 runs to 15 residues. CDR3 nucleotides: TGTGCCAGCAGCCTAACCGGGACAGGGGTCGAGACCCAGTACTTC. This encodes CASSLTGTGVETQYF.

The rearrangement uses TRBV30 and TRBJ2-7; 7 nucleotides agree with TRBD2. V dropped 5 bases and J dropped 2; count of bases not matched to a gene: 9. The CDR3 loop spans 14 amino acids. Germline values: CDR1 GTSNPN, CDR2 SVGIG (reference sequence). CDR3 nucleotide sequence: TGTGCCTGGGCCCCCCCCGGGGGGACCTACGAGCAGTACGTC. It encodes CAWAPPGGTYEQYV.

The chain links TRBV6-5 to TRBJ2-1, with D perhaps TRBD2 (6 bases). Germline V gene sequence: CDR1 MNHEY, CDR2 SVGAGI. The CDR3 sequence is 15 residues long. Deletions cut 6 bases from V and 4 bases from J, with 16 bases between. Here the CDR3 DNA reads TGTGCCAGCAGCCCCGCCGAGGAGGGATACAATGAGCAGTTCTTC. It translates to CASSPAEEGYNEQFF.

This clone has more than one count but fewer than ten. This chain links TRBV6-4 with TRBJ2-1; 13 bases agree with TRBD2. The junction had 0 bases not matched to a gene; V was cut back by 2 bases and J by 8 bases. CDR1 and CDR2 (germline): MRHNA, SNTAGT. The CDR3 is made up of 14 amino acids. CDR3 residues: CASSDGLAGDEQFF. CDR3 coding DNA: TGTGCCAGCAGTGACGGACTAGCGGGGGATGAGCAGTTCTTC.

The chain joins TRBV27 to TRBJ2-3, with a weak D call TRBD2 (5 bases). V was clipped by 6 bases and J by 2 bases, with 9 bases between them. From germline, CDR1 is MNHEY and CDR2 SMNVEV (reference sequence). The CDR3 consists of 13 residues. DNA of the CDR3: TGTGCCAGCAGGGACTTAGCCACAGATACGCAGTATTTT. This translates into CASRDLATDTQYF.

In regard to this clone: This sample also contains other DNA sequences that code for the same CDR3. V and J are TRBV6-5 and TRBJ1-2, with TRBD1 matching over 7 bases. With 6 bases clipped from V and 8 bases from J, the junction kept 6 bases outside the gene matches. The germline V gene encodes CDR1 MNHEY and CDR2 SVGAGI. The CDR3 length is 12 residues. CDR3 in amino acids: CASSGQDGGYTF. The CDR3 nucleotides read TGTGCCAGCAGCGGACAGGATGGGGGCTACACCTTC.

The V gene is TRBV15, the J gene TRBJ1-2; 10 nucleotides line up with TRBD1. CDR1 is LNHNV and CDR2 is YYDKDF in the germline V gene (reference sequence). J gave up 2 bases and V 5 bases, and 2 bases lay outside the gene matches. CDR3 size: 14 residues. The CDR3 sequence is CATSGTGENYGYTF. CDR3 nucleotides: TGTGCCACCAGCGGGACAGGGGAAAACTATGGCTACACCTTC.

Only one count was recorded for this clone. The V gene is TRBV28, the J gene TRBJ2-7; TRBD1 is a possible D gene (6 bases). CDR3 size: 12 residues. Germline-derived CDR1 and CDR2 are MDHEN and SYDVKM. V lost 8 bases, J lost 4 bases, and 12 bases lay in between. In DNA, the CDR3 is TGTGCCAGCCGGGACACATATTACGAGCAGTACTTC. It codes for CASRDTYYEQYF.

In the case of this clone: Other DNA sequences in the same sample also yield this CDR3. The CDR3 coding sequence is TGTGCCAGCAGCTTGACGGGGGGTACAGATACGCAGTATTTT. This codes for CASSLTGGTDTQYF. The chain links TRBV7-3 to TRBJ2-3, with 7 bases aligning to TRBD2. Germline lookup yields CDR1 SGHTA and CDR2 FQGTGA. The CDR3 contains 14 residues. Trimming took 3 bases from V and 3 from J; bases not matched to a gene: 3.

In this sample, this clone turned up a few times. The chain is built from TRBV11-3 and TRBJ1-1; D unclear. V was shortened by 8 bases and J by 1 base, with 11 bases between the two germline ends. The CDR3 consists of 13 residues. Germline CDR1 and CDR2: SGHNT and YENEEA. The CDR3 sequence: CASARGRNTEAFF. Here the CDR3 DNA reads TGTGCCAGCGCCCGGGGTCGGAACACTGAAGCTTTCTTT.

The chain carries TRBV7-2 and TRBJ1-5; 8 nucleotides match TRBD1. The V segment lost 5 bases and the J segment 0 bases; nucleotides outside the gene matches: 9. This CDR3 comprises 17 residues. From germline, CDR1 is SGHTA and CDR2 FQGNSA. CDR3 nucleotide sequence: TGTGCCAGCAGCCCTCGCGGGACAGGACTTAGCAATCAGCCCCAGCATTTT. Residues: CASSPRGTGLSNQPQHF.